This TCR beta chain comes out of a study of blood T cells in healthy people across ages (dated by TCRdb to about 2015). Turning to the overall study: In model experiments, template switching captured roughly one uniquely barcoded TCR beta cDNA molecule for every two T cells. Four age groups were formed from the donors: young (average roughly 15 years), middle-aged (roughly 38), aged (around 68) and long-lived (around 82). Using deep sequencing normalized with unique cDNA molecular identifiers, the study measured how TCR beta repertoire diversity changes with age. To avoid experimental bias, donors of different ages were distributed randomly across sequencing lanes. Using the same blood draw, the study looked at two additional independent replicas of 1 million unique cDNA reads for two donors, one aged 18 to 29 and the other aged 80 or older.

From V the trimming removes 6 bases and from J it removes 6 bases, while the gene matches leave 6 bases of the junction unaccounted for. The CDR1 and CDR2 encoded by the germline V gene (reference sequence) are MNHNY and SVGAGI. Reading from cysteine to phenylalanine, the CDR3 counts 14 amino acids. Kept here is only the CDR3 DNA, which spans 42 bases and is read in frame from base 1. The donors were under 40 Caucasian individuals from Russia, aged roughly 6 to 90 years, who were systemically healthy. Around 10 milliliters of peripheral blood were collected from each donor into EDTA-treated Vacutainer tubes. Ficoll-Paque density-gradient centrifugation was used to isolate PBMCs, with at least 6.5 million obtained per sample. Total RNA was extracted from PBMCs with Trizol reagent, with at least 5 micrograms obtained per sample. For every donor, flow cytometry on a PBMC aliquot measured the percentage of naive CD45RAhigh/CD27high T cells.

Overall study results and their limits: Bulk unsorted PBMC profiling prevented conclusive comparison of naive and antigen-experienced compartments. The CMV infection status of donors was not known, potentially confounding age-related changes in expanded clonotypes. Compared with the aged group, the long-lived group had more naive CD4+ T cells, fewer expanded clones and increased TCR diversity, suggesting age selection. Observed TCR beta diversity per million T cells fell roughly linearly with age, and a significant reduction was already apparent by age roughly 40. Estimates of total diversity based on one million sequenced T cells were regarded as lower bounds and as underestimates. There was a strong correlation between observed TCR beta diversity and the percentage of naive T cells measured by flow cytometry.

The library was obtained by 5' RACE. The reads were generated on an Illumina HiSeq 2500. A second PCR of roughly 7 to 12 cycles was run with a J-beta primer mix and a sample-barcoded 5' primer. Each TCR beta cDNA molecule received a unique molecular identifier from a template-switch 5' adaptor carrying 12 random nucleotides. Each sample yielded at least 3 million CDR3-containing paired-end reads. The Mint cDNA synthesis kit, primed by a TRBC-specific oligonucleotide, was used to synthesize first-strand cDNA from all RNA. After uracil-DNA glycosylase treatment, a first 18-cycle PCR used universal primers M1SS and BC2_uni_R on all cDNA. The original methods were these. For normalization, 1 million high-quality reads, each with a distinct molecular identifier, were randomly selected from each sample. Instead of being binned into consensus sequences, reads that shared molecular identifiers were thrown out. CDR3 identification, clonotype clustering and error correction used MiTCR with a Q25 quality threshold and the strictest error-elimination algorithm. Lower-bound total TCR beta diversity was estimated with a nonparametric unseen species model using Euler transformation. Clones were called with MiXCR by TCRdb after fastp trimmed the public reads at Q25, and only in-frame beta chains were retained. When rows share a CDR3 protein, they turn into one entry using the most common DNA and genes. The V and J calls were determined by TCRdb, not by the authors. The sample includes 550,000 to 700,000 distinct CDR3 sequences, with 25% to 30% observed a single time. The ten top clones hold 18% of the sample.

For this clonotype: Its specific antigen is unknown. One base away there is no much larger clone; base qualities are not given.

The source material was blood. The clonotype originates from a woman in her 70s in good health. The chain joins TRBV6-6 to TRBJ1-4, and 8 junction bases match TRBD1. In nucleotides, the sequence is TGTGCCAGCAGCCTAGGACAGGGACATGAAAAACTGTTTTTT. Protein translation: CASSLGQGHEKLFF.